These 20 T cell receptor beta chains came from one sample sequenced in a study of CD8+ T cells in alopecia areata. The treatment here: oral pan-JAK inhibitor, 5-10 mg twice daily. The authors extracted RNA and reverse transcribed it into cDNA as the sequencing template. Here immunoSEQ multiplex PCR was the method, and the copy in TCRdb shows in-frame clones only, minus some. Of roughly 76,000 clones in the sample, 29% were seen once. This specimen was CD8+ T cells sorted from blood, taken at week 4, from a patient treated with tofacitinib. These receptors were taken from a human donor with alopecia areata.

This clone was detected only a few times. J is TRBJ1-2 and V is TRBV29-1; tentative D call: TRBD1 (6 bases). V lost 6 bases and J 7 bases, leaving 18 bases between the germline ends. CDR1 and CDR2 from the germline V gene are SQVTM and ANQGSEA. The CDR3 is 13 residues long. The CDR3 coding sequence is TGCAGCGTACCTTCAGGGGAAATGCCTGGCTACACCTTC. It encodes CSVPSGEMPGYTF.

The DNA for the CDR3 is TGCGCCAGCAGCTTGGGGGACCGAGCAACTAATGAAAAACTGTTTTTT. It encodes CASSLGDRATNEKLFF. The rearrangement joins TRBV5-1 to TRBJ1-4, with a weak D call TRBD1 (5 bases). The CDR3 covers 16 residues. The V gene lost 0 bases and the J gene lost 0 bases, with 9 bases spanning the gap. Germline values: CDR1 SGHRS, CDR2 YFSETQ.

The chain carries TRBV19 and TRBJ1-1; D call uncertain. This CDR3 contains 12 residues. V dropped 4 bases and J dropped 4 bases, with 7 bases sitting between them. CDR1 is LNHDA and CDR2 is SQIVND in the germline V gene (reference sequence). CDR3 DNA: TGTGCCAGTAGTAGAGGTGGCACTGAAGCTTTCTTT. This codes for CASSRGGTEAFF.

The chain is built from TRBV29-1 and TRBJ2-1, with TRBD2 matching 8 bases. Losses at the gene ends were 3 bases for V and 7 bases for J; bases not matched to a gene: 5. CDR1 is SQVTM, CDR2 ANQGSEA, per germline. This CDR3 has 13 residues. The CDR3 loop is CSVDGTRRNEQFF. The CDR3 DNA follows: TGCAGCGTTGACGGGACTAGAAGAAATGAGCAGTTCTTC.

This clone has only a few counts. The chain has TRBV7-9 and TRBJ1-2; 7 nucleotides agree with TRBD1. In germline, CDR1 is SEHNR, CDR2 FQNEAQ (reference sequence). The CDR3 is 14 residues long. V trimming: 5 bases; J trimming: 4 bases; junction bases outside the gene matches: 7. The CDR3 DNA sequence: TGTGCCAGCAGCCCTTTGACAGGGACCTATGGCTACACCTTC. This sequence encodes CASSPLTGTYGYTF.

This chain uses TRBV25-1 with TRBJ2-7, with D uncertain. CDR3 size: 15 residues. In germline, CDR1 is MGHDK, CDR2 SYGVNS. Trimming shortened V by 6 bases and J by 0 bases, and 15 bases separated the two germline ends. CDR3 region: CASSRKAGSSYEQYF. CDR3 nucleotide sequence: TGTGCCAGCAGCCGAAAGGCAGGTAGCTCCTACGAGCAGTACTTC.

This clone occurred a few times. The chain links TRBV29-1 to TRBJ2-2, with 8 positions matching TRBD1. The germline V gene encodes CDR1 SQVTM and CDR2 ANQGSEA. The CDR3 runs 14 residues. The V gene end was trimmed by 8 bases and the J gene end by 7 bases; junction bases not matched to a gene: 12. CDR3 loop: CSIETGERDGELFF. DNA of the CDR3: TGCAGCATAGAGACAGGGGAGAGGGACGGGGAGCTGTTTTTT.

The chain is built from TRBV5-1 and TRBJ1-1; 8 bases map to TRBD1. The CDR3 consists of 14 residues. CDR1 and CDR2 from the germline V gene are SGHRS and YFSETQ. J was trimmed by 3 bases and V by 4 bases; bases with no gene match: 5. The CDR3 DNA follows: TGCGCCAGCAGCGTAAGACAGGGGTACACTGAAGCTTTCTTT. Its protein product is CASSVRQGYTEAFF.

This clone has a handful of counts. The V call is TRBV29-1, the J call TRBJ1-1, with D unclear. The V end lost 1 base, the J end lost 1 base, and 7 bases lay between the germline ends. The CDR3 spans 13 residues. Germline values: CDR1 SQVTM, CDR2 ANQGSEA. The CDR3 spells CSVEGLTNTEAFF. CDR3 nucleotides: TGCAGCGTTGAAGGGTTGACGAACACTGAAGCTTTCTTT.

This chain joins TRBV9 and TRBJ2-2; D is uncertain. Trimming left V 1 base short and J 6 bases short, with 7 bases between. Germline V gives CDR1 SGDLS, CDR2 YYNGEE. This CDR3 is built from 13 residues. CDR3 coding DNA: TGTGCCAGCAGCGTACCCGTTTCCGGGGAGCTGTTTTTT. Amino acids: CASSVPVSGELFF.

The gene calls are TRBV2 and TRBJ1-1; 10 bases align to TRBD1. From germline, CDR1 is SNHLY and CDR2 FYNNEI. The CDR3 consists of 15 residues. Unmatched junction bases numbered 6, after V lost 7 bases and J lost 1 base. The CDR3 reads CASTGTGVRNTEAFF. For the CDR3, the DNA is TGTGCCAGCACCGGGACAGGGGTAAGGAACACTGAAGCTTTCTTT.

The gene calls are TRBV30 and TRBJ2-1; 9 bases match TRBD2. The CDR3 is 19 amino acids. Germline CDR1 reads GTSNPN; CDR2 reads SVGIG (reference sequence). V shed 0 bases, J shed 5 bases, and the junction held 17 bases outside the gene matches. CDR3 coding DNA: TGTGCCTGGAGTGTAGCTTGGGCGGGAGGGTTATTTCCCCACAATGAGCAGTTCTTC. This sequence encodes CAWSVAWAGGLFPHNEQFF.

This clone came up a few times. The chain links TRBV7-6 to TRBJ1-4; possible D gene TRBD1, 5 bases. The CDR3 is made up of 15 amino acids. In germline, CDR1 is SGHVS, CDR2 FNYEAQ. V was clipped by 5 bases and J by 4 bases, with 14 bases between them. CDR3 DNA sequence: TGTGCCAGCAGCACGGGGACGGAATTTAATGAAAAACTGTTTTTT. It yields the protein CASSTGTEFNEKLFF.

Only a few counts were recorded for this clone. The V and J genes are TRBV7-9 and TRBJ1-5; 9 bases agree with TRBD1. Trimming removed 5 bases from V and 7 bases from J; junction bases left unmatched: 9. The CDR3 loop spans 15 amino acids. Germline V gene data show CDR1 as SEHNR and CDR2 as FQNEAQ (reference sequence). CDR3 DNA: TGTGCCAGCAGCCTTACCGGGACAGGGTTACAGCCCCAGCATTTT. It encodes CASSLTGTGLQPQHF.

This clone has just a few counts. This chain joins TRBV7-9 and TRBJ1-5; D is ambiguous. Between the trimmed V and J ends, which lost 4 bases and 4 bases, there was a span of 11 bases. CDR3 length: 14 residues. CDR1 and CDR2 (germline): SEHNR, FQNEAQ (reference sequence). The DNA for the CDR3 is TGTGCCAGCAGCTCTGACGGGATAAATCAGCCCCAGCATTTT. Its protein product is CASSSDGINQPQHF.

The J gene is TRBJ1-2, the V gene TRBV5-1; D gene unclear. V was clipped by 0 bases and J by 8 bases, with 14 bases between them. The CDR3 is 14 amino acids. The germline gives CDR1 SGHRS, CDR2 YFSETQ. The CDR3 DNA reads as TGCGCCAGCAGCTTGGATGTGGCGGGCCGCGGCTACACCTTC. Translating it yields CASSLDVAGRGYTF.

The J gene is TRBJ1-3, the V gene TRBV25-1; no firm D call. CDR3 length: 15 residues. Germline V lookup: CDR1 MGHDK, CDR2 SYGVNS. The V end lost 5 bases, the J end lost 0 bases, and 11 bases lay between the germline ends. CDR3 coding DNA: TGTGCCAGCAGTAGACCGTGGGGCTCTGGAAACACCATATATTTT. This translates into CASSRPWGSGNTIYF.

This clone has more than one count but fewer than ten. The chain links TRBV30 to TRBJ2-1; 9 bases agree with TRBD2. Germline V lookup: CDR1 GTSNPN, CDR2 SVGIG (reference sequence). The CDR3 contains 13 residues. Trimming took 1 base from V and 14 from J; bases not matched to a gene: 9. For the CDR3, the DNA is TGTGCCTGGAGTGCGGCACTAGCGGGTACTGAGTTCTTC. This sequence encodes CAWSAALAGTEFF.

The chain joins TRBV19 to TRBJ2-2; 8 bases align to TRBD1. CDR1 and CDR2 from the germline V gene are LNHDA and SQIVND (reference sequence). CDR3 size: 16 residues. V trimming: 5 bases; J trimming: 0 bases; junction bases outside the gene matches: 5. In DNA, the CDR3 is TGTGCCAGTAGTTCTCGGGACAGGCCGAACACCGGGGAGCTGTTTTTT. It specifies CASSSRDRPNTGELFF.

This clone showed up just a few times. The chain carries TRBV6-5 and TRBJ1-2; the D gene is possibly TRBD1 (5 bases). In germline, CDR1 is MNHEY, CDR2 SVGAGI. V lost 7 bases to trimming and J lost 3 bases, with 15 bases between them. This CDR3 is built from 14 residues. CDR3 protein: CASTRPGLDYGYTF. In nucleotides, the CDR3 is TGTGCCAGCACTCGGCCGGGGCTGGACTATGGCTACACCTTC.